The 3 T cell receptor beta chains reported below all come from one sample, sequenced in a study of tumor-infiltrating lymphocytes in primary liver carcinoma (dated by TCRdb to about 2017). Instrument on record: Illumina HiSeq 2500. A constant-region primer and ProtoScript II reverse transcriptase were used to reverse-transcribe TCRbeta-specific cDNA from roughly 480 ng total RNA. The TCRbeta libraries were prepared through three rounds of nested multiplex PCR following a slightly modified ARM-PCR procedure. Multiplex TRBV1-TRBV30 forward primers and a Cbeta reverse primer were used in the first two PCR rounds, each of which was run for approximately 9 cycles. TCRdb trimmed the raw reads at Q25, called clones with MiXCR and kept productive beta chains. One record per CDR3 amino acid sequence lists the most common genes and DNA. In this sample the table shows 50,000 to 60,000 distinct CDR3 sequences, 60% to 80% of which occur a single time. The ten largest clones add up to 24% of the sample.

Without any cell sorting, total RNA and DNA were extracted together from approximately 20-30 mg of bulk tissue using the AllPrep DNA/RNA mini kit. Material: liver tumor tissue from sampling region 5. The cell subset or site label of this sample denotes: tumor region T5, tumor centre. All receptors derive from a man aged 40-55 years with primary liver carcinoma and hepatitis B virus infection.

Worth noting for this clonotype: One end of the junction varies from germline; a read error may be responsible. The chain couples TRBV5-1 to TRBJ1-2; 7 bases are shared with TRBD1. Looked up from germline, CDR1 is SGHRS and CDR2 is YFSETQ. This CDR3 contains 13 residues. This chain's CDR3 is CTRSDRVDYGYTF. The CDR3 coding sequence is TGCACCAGAAGCGACAGGGTGGACTATGGCTACACCTTC.

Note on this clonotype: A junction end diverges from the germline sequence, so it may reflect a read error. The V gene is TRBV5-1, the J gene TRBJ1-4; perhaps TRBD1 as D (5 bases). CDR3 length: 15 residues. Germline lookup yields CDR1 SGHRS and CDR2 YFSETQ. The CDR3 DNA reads TGCGCCAGCAGCTTGAATCCGGGACTGGCTGAAAAACCGTTTTTT. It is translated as CASSLNPGLAEKPFF.

The chain's CDR3 is CANNLGTGSYNEQFF. Written as DNA, the CDR3 is TGCGCCAACAACTTGGGGACAGGGTCCTACAATGAGCAGTTCTTC. The J gene is TRBJ2-1, the V gene TRBV5-1; 9 positions agree with TRBD1. The CDR3 is 15 amino acids. V was pared by 9 bases and J by 1 base, with 8 bases of the junction left unmatched. CDR1 is SGHRS, CDR2 YFSETQ, per germline.